This T cell receptor beta chain came from a study of PD-L1 blockade in urothelial cancer. The overall study: A median blood sample held roughly 150,000 T cells and more than 80,000 unique TCRs.

In germline, CDR1 is MNHEY, CDR2 SMNVEV (reference sequence). This CDR3 is 16 amino acids long. Trimming at V came to 6 bases and at J to 2 bases, leaving 10 bases not matched to a gene. Patients' urothelial carcinoma was locally advanced or metastatic. Each individual provided 1 to 8 samples (taken pretreatment and on-treatment). Spiked synthetic TCR analogs estimated absolute template abundance per PCR. Some clones are missing from TCRdb's copy, which holds only in-frame ones; the method was immunoSEQ multiplex PCR. The sample contains roughly 87,000 clones, about nine tenths of which appear only once.

The chain employs TRBV27 and TRBJ1-3; 7 nucleotides line up with TRBD1. The TCR sequence derives from a woman in her sixties or seventies with urothelial cancer. The material was PBMCs, obtained around atezolizumab (anti-PD-L1) treatment. The CDR3 protein is CASSPLQGHTGNTIYF. Written as DNA, the CDR3 is TGTGCCAGCAGCCCCTTACAGGGGCACACTGGAAACACCATATATTTT.